The clone carrying this TCR beta chain was picked up a small number of times. What it recognizes is unknown. Trimming took 5 bases from V and 1 from J, leaving 15 bases between them. Looked up from germline, CDR1 is MGHRA and CDR2 is YSYEKL. The CDR3 runs to 16 residues. Repertoires were generated with immunoSEQ multiplex PCR, while TCRdb's copy carries only in-frame clones and drops some. The sample includes roughly 1,400 clones, 20% to 25% seen only once; the top ten take almost 30%. The data belong to a study of T cells in localized non-small cell lung cancer. Overall study findings and caveats: Median detection of top 100 tumor clones in adjacent lung was around 57 clones. Greater T cell density in blood accompanied longer overall survival. Uninvolved adjacent lung, not tumor, had the highest T cell clonality.

The clonotype was recovered from a female donor at least 60 years old with stage I lung adenocarcinoma. The chain carries TRBV4-1 and TRBJ2-1; D gene unclear. The sample here was normal lung tissue next to the tumor, taken before any cancer treatment. Here the CDR3 reads CASSYLTDPSYNEQFF. In DNA, the CDR3 is TGCGCCAGCAGCTATCTCACTGACCCTTCCTACAATGAGCAGTTCTTC.